Listed below are T cell receptor beta chains from one sample, sequenced in a study of CD8 T cells in Susac syndrome. One entry per CDR3 protein results from TCRdb running MiXCR on the immunoSEQ multiplex PCR reads. The sample comprises under 200,000 distinct CDR3 sequences, approximately 95% of which are singletons, and roughly 0.16% rests with the top ten. The sample comprised CD8+ T cells from PBMCs. The receptors come from a human donor with multiple sclerosis. CDR3s include the opening cysteine and the closing phenylalanine or tryptophan. A D gene is named only where the DNA matches it firmly. A row's size may be missing; if present it is once, few, many or a size class.

j_call v_call cdr3_length clone_size d_call cdr3_aa cdr3_nt
TRBJ2-7 TRBV23-1 13 - - CARTDRHHYEQYF TGCGCCAGAACAGACAGGCACCATTACGAGCAGTACTTC
TRBJ1-5 TRBV27 13 - - CASSLSRGRPQHF TGTGCCAGCAGTTTATCACGCGGGAGGCCCCAGCATTTT
TRBJ2-5 TRBV10-3 15 once - CAIADTNRLSETQYF TGTGCCATCGCCGATACGAACAGGTTGTCTGAGACCCAGTACTTC
TRBJ1-6 TRBV13 13 - - CASMQGFNSPLHF TGTGCCAGCATGCAGGGTTTTAATTCACCCCTCCACTTT
TRBJ2-7 TRBV29-1 12 - - CSVGDTSYEQYF TGCAGCGTTGGGGACACATCCTACGAGCAGTACTTC
TRBJ2-5 TRBV6-6 15 - - CASRPTGTYQETQYF TGTGCCAGCAGACCAACCGGGACATATCAAGAGACCCAGTACTTC
TRBJ2-7 TRBV2 13 - TRBD2 CASKRPGLYEQYF TGTGCCAGCAAAAGGCCGGGACTATACGAGCAGTACTTC
TRBJ2-3 TRBV4-1 11 - - CASSGSDTQYF TGCGCCAGCAGTGGGTCCGATACGCAGTATTTT
TRBJ2-1 TRBV5-6 14 - - CASSLALRGDEQFF TGTGCCAGCAGCTTGGCCCTTAGGGGAGATGAGCAGTTCTTC
TRBJ2-2 TRBV27 17 - - CASRGPTGTANTGELFF TGTGCCAGCAGAGGACCGACGGGTACCGCGAACACCGGGGAGCTGTTTTTT
TRBJ2-7 TRBV20-1 14 - - CSAAADDISYEQYF TGCAGTGCCGCAGCCGATGACATCTCCTACGAGCAGTACTTC
TRBJ2-7 TRBV20-1 13 - - CSAKLTTNYEQYF TGCAGTGCTAAACTTACAACGAACTACGAGCAGTACTTC
TRBJ2-5 TRBV23-1 15 - - CASSQASGLQETQYF TGCGCCAGCAGTCAGGCTAGTGGACTCCAAGAGACCCAGTACTTC
TRBJ1-2 TRBV18 12 - TRBD1 CASSETGNGYTF TGTGCCAGCTCCGAGACAGGGAATGGCTACACCTTC
TRBJ2-1 TRBV11-2 13 few - CASSFQQMVEQFF TGTGCCAGCAGCTTCCAGCAGATGGTAGAGCAGTTCTTC
TRBJ1-1 TRBV6-2/TRBV6-3 14 once - CASSSRTGYTEAFF TGTGCCAGCAGTTCCCGGACGGGGTACACTGAAGCTTTCTTT
TRBJ2-7 TRBV29-1 12 - TRBD1 CSGWTGVHEQYF TGCAGCGGGTGGACAGGGGTGCACGAGCAGTACTTC
TRBJ1-1 TRBV7-9 13 - - CASGVGVRTEAFF TGTGCCAGCGGCGTTGGAGTAAGGACTGAAGCTTTCTTT
TRBJ2-5 TRBV11-2 16 - - CASSQRERAKFETQYF TGTGCCAGCAGTCAAAGAGAGAGGGCGAAGTTTGAGACCCAGTACTTC
TRBJ2-2 TRBV12-3/TRBV12-4 16 - - CASSNQGLANTGELFF TGTGCCAGCAGCAATCAGGGCCTCGCGAACACCGGGGAGCTGTTTTTT
TRBJ2-7 TRBV20-1 17 - TRBD1 CSAREARIGTGTYEQYF TGCAGTGCTAGAGAGGCTAGGATCGGGACAGGAACCTACGAGCAGTACTTC
TRBJ1-5 TRBV15 15 - - CATSRSREAGQPQHF TGTGCCACCAGCAGATCCCGGGAGGCCGGGCAGCCCCAGCATTTT
TRBJ2-7 TRBV27 11 once - CASRLRGEQYF TGTGCCAGCAGGTTACGTGGCGAGCAGTACTTC
TRBJ2-1 TRBV7-9 14 - TRBD1 CASSSGQGYNEQFF TGTGCCAGCAGCTCCGGACAGGGTTACAATGAGCAGTTCTTC
TRBJ2-2 TRBV15 15 once - CATRAGTKNTGELFF TGTGCCACCAGAGCCGGGACCAAGAACACCGGGGAGCTGTTTTTT
TRBJ1-1 TRBV6-6 13 - TRBD1 CASSSNRDSEAFF TGTGCCAGCAGTTCGAACCGGGACAGTGAAGCTTTCTTT
TRBJ2-1 TRBV5-6 16 - - CASSQTIGTRGNEQFF TGTGCCAGCAGCCAGACGATAGGGACCAGGGGAAATGAGCAGTTCTTC